This T cell receptor (beta chain) was identified during a study of response to subunit inactivated influenza vaccine. This clonotype was counted a few times. From the RT-PCR reads, TCRdb called clonotypes with MiXCR, one entry per CDR3 protein. The sample consists of 250,000 to 350,000 distinct CDR3 sequences, roughly 20% of them appearing once. The CDR3 runs 17 residues. The germline gives CDR1 MGHRA, CDR2 YSYEKL. V lost 4 bases, J lost 7 bases, and 14 bases stayed unmatched. The sample was PBMCs from blood, taken 21 months after vaccination. The sequence derives from a man aged 50 to 75 who received an inactivated influenza vaccine. The J gene is TRBJ2-1, the V gene TRBV4-1; TRBD1 agrees at 9 bases. CDR3 DNA sequence: TGCGCCAGCAGCCGAATCCTAAGGGGGACAGGGAATAATGAGCAGTTCTTC. Its translation is CASSRILRGTGNNEQFF.